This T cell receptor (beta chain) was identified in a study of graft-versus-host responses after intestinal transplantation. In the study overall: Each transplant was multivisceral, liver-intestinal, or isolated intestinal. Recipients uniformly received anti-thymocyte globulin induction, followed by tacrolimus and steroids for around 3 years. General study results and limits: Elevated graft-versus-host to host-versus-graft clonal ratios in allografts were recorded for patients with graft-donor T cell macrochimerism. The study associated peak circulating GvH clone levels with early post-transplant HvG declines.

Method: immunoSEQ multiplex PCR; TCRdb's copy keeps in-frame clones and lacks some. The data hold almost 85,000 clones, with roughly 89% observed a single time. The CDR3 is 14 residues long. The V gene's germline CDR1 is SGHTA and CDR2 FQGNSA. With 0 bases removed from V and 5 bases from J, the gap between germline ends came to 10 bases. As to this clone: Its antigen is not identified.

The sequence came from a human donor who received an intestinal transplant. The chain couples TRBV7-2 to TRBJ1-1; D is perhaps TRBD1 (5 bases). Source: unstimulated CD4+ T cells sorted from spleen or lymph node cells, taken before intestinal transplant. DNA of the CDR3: TGTGCCAGCAGCTTAGCGGGGGGTCGGACTGAAGCTTTCTTT. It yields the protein CASSLAGGRTEAFF.